This T cell receptor (beta chain) comes out of a study of cytomegalovirus exposure and HLA in healthy donors. Study-wide results and limits: Specific recognition of CMV antigens was confirmed in vitro for three chains (all CMV-associated). Cytomegalovirus association was assigned to approximately 180 TCR beta chains.

Per the germline V gene, CDR1 is SSHAT and CDR2 is FNYEAQ (reference sequence). This CDR3 contains 13 residues. While the first cohort had 500 to 700 subjects, the donors belonged to the separate validation cohort of 100 to 150 subjects. This clone was detected a few times. Its antigen is unknown. An end of the junction differs from the germline gene, which may be a read error. Only in-frame clones appear in the TCRdb table, and some are missing; sequencing was by immunoSEQ multiplex PCR. Of 76,000 or so clones listed, around 94% are singletons. This chain connects TRBV7-7 to TRBJ1-1, with D unclear. This sequence originates from a woman under 30 in good health and CMV-seronegative. Sequencing was performed on PBMCs. The CDR3 spells CASSLDKNTEAFF. CDR3 DNA: TGTGCTAGCAGCTTAGATAAAAACACTGAAGCTTTCTTT.